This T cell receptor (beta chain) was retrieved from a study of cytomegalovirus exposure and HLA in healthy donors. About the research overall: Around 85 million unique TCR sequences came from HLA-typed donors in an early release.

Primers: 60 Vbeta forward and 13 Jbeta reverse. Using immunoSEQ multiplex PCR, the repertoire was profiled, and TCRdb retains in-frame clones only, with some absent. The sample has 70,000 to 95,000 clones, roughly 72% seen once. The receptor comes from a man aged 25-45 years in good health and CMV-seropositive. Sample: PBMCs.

CDR3 loop: CASSPFPLSGRASEQFF. For the CDR3, the DNA is TGTGCCAGCAGCCCCTTCCCCCTTAGCGGGAGGGCCAGTGAGCAGTTCTTC. The chain uses TRBV9 and TRBJ2-1; 11 bases fit TRBD2. V gave up 4 bases and J gave up 9 bases; unmatched junction bases: 15. The germline CDR1 and CDR2 sequences are SGDLS and YYNGEE. This CDR3 spans 17 amino acids.